One and the same sample provided the 18 T cell receptor beta chains below, sequenced in a study of CD8 T cells in Susac syndrome. RNA amounts of about 0.45 to 1 ug underwent reverse transcription with random hexamers. TCRdb re-derived calls from the immunoSEQ multiplex PCR reads in MiXCR, one entry per CDR3 protein. The sample contains 160,000 or so distinct CDR3 sequences, about 93% of which appear only once. The specimen sequenced was CD4+ T cells from PBMCs. These receptors all come from a human donor in good health.

This clonotype was recorded only once. The chain employs TRBV4-1 and TRBJ2-2, with D uncertain. Trimming cost V 5 bases and J 3 bases, with 10 bases left between them. The CDR3 extends over 14 amino acids. Germline values: CDR1 MGHRA, CDR2 YSYEKL. The CDR3: CASSFTPDTGELFF. The CDR3 region has the DNA TGCGCCAGCAGCTTCACCCCGGACACCGGGGAGCTGTTTTTT.

The rearrangement links TRBV3-1 to TRBJ2-7, with D unclear. CDR1 and CDR2 from the germline V gene are LGHDT and YNNKEL (reference sequence). V shed 4 bases and J shed 2 bases, with 15 bases lying between them. This CDR3 spans 15 amino acids. The CDR3 region has the DNA TGTGCCAGCAGCCTGAACGACGACATAGCCTACGAGCAGTACTTC. This sequence encodes CASSLNDDIAYEQYF.

V is TRBV20-1 and J is TRBJ2-5; TRBD2 matches at 7 bases. The CDR3 has 13 residues. V trimming: 5 bases; J trimming: 0 bases; junction bases outside the gene matches: 3. Per the germline V gene, CDR1 is DFQATT and CDR2 is SNEGSKA (reference sequence). CDR3 region: CSAYRGDQETQYF. CDR3 nucleotides: TGCAGTGCTTATCGGGGGGACCAAGAGACCCAGTACTTC.

This chain uses TRBV3-1 with TRBJ2-2; 10 bases are a match to TRBD2. CDR3 length: 14 amino acids. CDR1 is LGHDT and CDR2 is YNNKEL in the germline V gene (reference sequence). Trimming at V came to 8 bases and at J to 4 bases, leaving 4 bases not matched to a gene. The CDR3 loop is CASGLAGVTGELFF. In nucleotides, the CDR3 is TGTGCCAGCGGGCTAGCGGGGGTCACCGGGGAGCTGTTTTTT. Full variable domain (rest looked up from reference TRBV3-1 and TRBJ2-2): DTAVSQTPKYLVTQMGNDKSIKCEQNLGHDTMYWYKQDSKKFLKIMFSYNNKELIINETVPNRFSPKSPDKAHLNLHINSLELGDSAVYFCASGLAGVTGELFFGEGSRLTVL.

CDR3 region: CASSHRGQETQYF. In DNA form, the CDR3 reads TGCGCCAGCAGCCACAGGGGGCAGGAGACCCAGTACTTC. The chain employs TRBV5-1 and TRBJ2-5; 9 nucleotides match TRBD1. V trimming: 4 bases; J trimming: 5 bases; junction bases outside the gene matches: 3. The CDR3 extends over 13 amino acids. Germline CDR1 reads SGHRS; CDR2 reads YFSETQ.

This clonotype was seen a few times. The chain is built from TRBV6-2 or TRBV6-3 and TRBJ1-5; D not resolved. Germline loops: CDR1 MNHEY, CDR2 SVGEGT. This CDR3 has 13 amino acids. With 7 bases removed from V and 4 bases from J, the gap between germline ends came to 11 bases. Here the CDR3 reads CASMRAGNQPQHF. CDR3 in DNA: TGTGCCAGCATGAGAGCCGGAAATCAGCCCCAGCATTTT.

This chain connects TRBV23-1 to TRBJ1-6, with no clear D. TRBV23-1 is classed as an ORF, of uncertain function. V lost 4 bases and J lost 5, with 12 bases in between. The CDR3 totals 15 residues. The CDR3: CASSRDKPNNSPLHF. In DNA form, the CDR3 reads TGCGCCAGCAGTCGAGATAAGCCAAATAATTCACCCCTCCACTTT.

This clonotype came up once. The chain carries TRBV20-1 and TRBJ2-1, with unresolved D. Germline loops: CDR1 DFQATT, CDR2 SNEGSKA (reference sequence). CDR3 size: 16 residues. V was shortened by 0 bases and J by 6 bases, with 18 bases between the two germline ends. The CDR3 sequence: CSARDSEVPVLNEQFF. For the CDR3, the DNA is TGCAGTGCTAGAGATAGTGAGGTCCCGGTGCTCAATGAGCAGTTCTTC.

The V gene is TRBV20-1, the J gene TRBJ2-2; D uncertain. This CDR3 spans 12 amino acids. Germline CDR1 reads DFQATT; CDR2 reads SNEGSKA (reference sequence). V lost 5 bases and J lost 4, with 8 bases in between. The CDR3 is CSAGGITGELFF. The CDR3 DNA is TGCAGTGCTGGCGGCATCACCGGGGAGCTGTTTTTT.

The V gene is TRBV5-1, the J gene TRBJ2-5; the D gene could be TRBD1 or TRBD2 (5 bases each). The CDR3 loop spans 13 amino acids. Trimming shortened V by 4 bases and J by 5 bases, and 12 bases separated the two germline ends. The germline V gene has CDR1 SGHRS and CDR2 YFSETQ. CDR3 amino acids: CASSTRGKETQYF. In nucleotides, the CDR3 is TGCGCCAGCAGCACCCGGGGCAAGGAGACCCAGTACTTC.

This rearrangement joins TRBV2 to TRBJ2-4; D perhaps matches TRBD2 (6 bases). Germline-derived CDR1 and CDR2 are SNHLY and FYNNEI. This CDR3 comprises 14 residues. Deletions cut 5 bases from V and 5 bases from J, with 13 bases between. DNA of the CDR3: TGTGCCAGCAGTCGGACCGGGGGAGAAAACATTCAGTACTTC. Amino acid sequence: CASSRTGGENIQYF.

This chain connects TRBV20-1 to TRBJ2-3, with D perhaps given as TRBD1 or TRBD2 (5 bases each). The V and J ends lost 2 bases and 7 bases respectively, with 10 bases between them. This CDR3 region has 12 residues. CDR1 is DFQATT and CDR2 is SNEGSKA in the germline V gene (reference sequence). The CDR3 here is CSARRQGHTQYF. CDR3 nucleotide sequence: TGCAGTGCTAGAAGGCAGGGACATACGCAGTATTTT.

V is TRBV29-1 and J is TRBJ1-1, with 10 bases aligning to TRBD1. Germline CDR1 and CDR2: SQVTM and ANQGSEA. The CDR3 is made up of 13 amino acids. After removal of 5 bases from V and 3 bases from J, the junction contained 3 bases not matched to a gene. CDR3 nucleotides: TGCAGCGTTCGGACAGGGGGAGACACTGAAGCTTTCTTT. Its protein is CSVRTGGDTEAFF. Drawing the rest from reference TRBV29-1 and TRBJ1-1, the complete variable domain is SAVISQKPSRDICQRGTSLTIQCQVDSQVTMMFWYRQQPGQSLTLIATANQGSEATYESGFVIDKFPISRPNLTFSTLTVSNMSPEDSSIYLCSVRTGGDTEAFFGQGTRLTVV.

The J gene is TRBJ2-7, the V gene TRBV6-5, with 13 bases matching TRBD2. Germline CDR1 and CDR2: MNHEY and SVGAGI. J gave up 5 bases and V 4 bases, and 5 bases lay outside the gene matches. The CDR3 has 15 amino acids. DNA of the CDR3: TGTGCCAGCAGTTCCGGGACTAGCGGGGCCGACGAGCAGTACTTC. It encodes CASSSGTSGADEQYF.

The rearrangement links TRBV3-1 to TRBJ1-2; weak D call: TRBD1 (5 bases). Trimming pared 7 bases from V and 6 bases from J, leaving 9 bases between. The CDR3 length is 11 residues. Germline assignment: CDR1 LGHDT and CDR2 YNNKEL (reference sequence). CDR3 DNA sequence: TGTGCCAGCAAGATAGGGGATGGCTACACCTTC. This translates into CASKIGDGYTF.

V is TRBV5-1 and J is TRBJ1-5, with 11 bases that match TRBD1. Germline V gene data show CDR1 as SGHRS and CDR2 as YFSETQ. This CDR3 is 17 amino acids long. V trimming: 4 bases; J trimming: 5 bases; junction bases outside the gene matches: 11. The CDR3 DNA reads as TGCGCCAGCAGCCTAGGGACAGGGGGAACAGGCGATCAGCCCCAGCATTTT. This translates into CASSLGTGGTGDQPQHF.

This chain links TRBV3-1 with TRBJ1-2, with D hard to call. The CDR3 runs to 13 residues. V dropped 0 bases and J dropped 4 bases, with 6 bases sitting between them. Germline V gene data show CDR1 as LGHDT and CDR2 as YNNKEL (reference sequence). CDR3 amino acids: CASSQDLAYGYTF. DNA of the CDR3: TGTGCCAGCAGCCAAGATCTTGCCTATGGCTACACCTTC.

This chain joins TRBV6-5 and TRBJ1-1; perhaps TRBD1 as D (6 bases). Trimming stripped 0 bases from V and 7 bases from J, with 12 bases between. CDR3 length: 14 amino acids. Germline V lookup: CDR1 MNHEY, CDR2 SVGAGI. CDR3 in DNA: TGTGCCAGCAGTTACTCTACAGGGAGGGGTGAAGCTTTCTTT. Amino acid sequence: CASSYSTGRGEAFF.